This T cell receptor beta chain was obtained from a study of T-cell reconstitution after alpha-beta-depleted transplantation in children. Construction of the TCRbeta library involved unique molecular identifiers. TCRdb reprocessed the PCR reads via MiXCR and lists one record per CDR3 protein. The profile covers about 610,000 distinct CDR3 sequences, with 10% to 13% appearing a single time and roughly 3.9% taken by the ten largest. This clonotype occurred a few times. Trimming took 3 bases from V and 1 from J, leaving 7 bases between them. The CDR3 covers 15 residues. The material was PBMCs from the stem cell graft donor, obtained from the stem cell graft. This rearrangement joins TRBV12-3 or TRBV12-4 to TRBJ2-6; possibly TRBD2 for D (5 bases). The sequence was collected from a human donor who donated a stem cell graft to a child with acute myeloid leukemia. In DNA form, the CDR3 reads TGTGCCAGCAGTTTCGGGGAGTCTGGGGCCAACGTCCTGACTTTC. Encoded protein: CASSFGESGANVLTF.